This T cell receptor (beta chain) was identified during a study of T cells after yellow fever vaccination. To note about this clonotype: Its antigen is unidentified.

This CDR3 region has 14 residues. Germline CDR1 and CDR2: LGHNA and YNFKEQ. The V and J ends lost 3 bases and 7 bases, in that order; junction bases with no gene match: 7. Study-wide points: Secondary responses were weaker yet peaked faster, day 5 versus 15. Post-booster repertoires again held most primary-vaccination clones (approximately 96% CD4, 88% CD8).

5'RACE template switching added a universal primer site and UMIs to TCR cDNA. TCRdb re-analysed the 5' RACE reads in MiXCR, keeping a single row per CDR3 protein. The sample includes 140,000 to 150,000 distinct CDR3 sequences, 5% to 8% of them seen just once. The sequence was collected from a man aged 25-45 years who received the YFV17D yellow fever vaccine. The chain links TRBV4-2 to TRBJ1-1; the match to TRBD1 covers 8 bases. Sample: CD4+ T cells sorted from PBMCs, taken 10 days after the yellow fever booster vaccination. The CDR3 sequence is CASSQEQGESEAFF. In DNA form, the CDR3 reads TGTGCCAGCAGCCAGGAACAGGGGGAGAGTGAAGCTTTCTTT.